This T cell receptor beta chain derives from a study of cytomegalovirus exposure and HLA in healthy donors. As for the study in general: In an early release, HLA-typed donors contributed 75 million to 85 million unique TCR sequences.

PCR involved 60 Vbeta and 13 Jbeta primers. TCRdb's table, derived via immunoSEQ multiplex PCR, lists solely in-frame clones and lacks some. This table holds approximately 100,000 clones, roughly 69% found once. Whole-study findings and limits: The listing of roughly 160 TCR beta chains classed them as cytomegalovirus-associated. Later analysis identified a missense DCLRE1C variant that was linked to TCR beta V- and J-gene trimming.

Notes on this clone: The antigen remains undetermined.

Each donor's status was that of a healthy bone marrow donor. The germline CDR1 and CDR2 sequences are KGHSY and FQNENV. The CDR3 has 12 residues. V lost 10 bases and J lost 6, with 13 bases in between. The sequencing input was PBMCs. The receptor was isolated from a young man in good health and CMV-seropositive. The rearrangement joins TRBV16 to TRBJ2-1, with D perhaps matching TRBD2 (5 bases). The CDR3 bases are TGTGCCACCGGTAGAGCGGCCAATGAGCAGTTCTTC. It translates to CATGRAANEQFF.